This T cell receptor beta chain was observed in a study of blood T cell repertoires in COVID-19. Study overall: The United States, Italy and Spain supplied acute and convalescent COVID-19 samples. Nucleic acid was either cDNA or gDNA, and it came from T cells, B-cell-depleted T cells, or PBMCs.

Trimming pared 3 bases from V and 7 bases from J, leaving 22 bases between. Germline V gene sequence: CDR1 SGDLS, CDR2 YYNGEE. This CDR3 comprises 16 residues. Residents of about two dozen US areas, aged roughly 18 to 89 years, made up the participants. As originally analysed: The authors estimated nucleated cell counts from reference gene primer amplification. Here immunoSEQ multiplex PCR was the method, and the copy in TCRdb shows in-frame clones only, minus some. V, J and clone size are those of that table, while D and trimming were read from the DNA. The repertoire holds around 250,000 clones, with about nine tenths as singletons.

This TCR derives from a human donor in a cohort exposed to, infected with or recovered from COVID-19 (not recorded which). The donor label of this sample is uncertain. The genes are TRBV9 and TRBJ1-1; possible D gene TRBD1, 6 bases. Sequencing used PBMCs or T cells enriched from blood (not recorded which). The CDR3, as DNA: TGTGCCAGCAGCGCCCATCGATCCCCAGGGGTGGGTGAAGCTTTCTTT. Its protein product is CASSAHRSPGVGEAFF. The whole variable domain, filled in from reference TRBV9 and TRBJ1-1, reads DSGVTQTPKHLITATGQRVTLRCSPRSGDLSVYWYQQSLDQGLQFLIQYYNGEERAKGNILERFSAQQFPDLHSELNLSSLELGDSALYFCASSAHRSPGVGEAFFGQGTRLTVV.